The 14 T cell receptor beta chains below all came from one sample that was sequenced in a study of PD-1 blockade in classical Hodgkin lymphoma. Relapses following autologous stem cell transplantation were seen in all patients, with brentuximab vedotin exposure varying. Clones were sequenced by immunoSEQ multiplex PCR, and TCRdb holds only the in-frame ones, with some missing. The sample holds approximately 84,000 clones; about nine tenths are singletons and the top ten take 20% to 25%. The sample consisted of peripheral blood mononuclear cells (PBMCs), taken at baseline. These receptors were taken from a human donor with classical Hodgkin lymphoma.

The chain is built from TRBV19 and TRBJ2-3; weak D call: TRBD1 (6 bases). Trimming removed 6 bases at V and 2 bases at J, with 12 bases between. Germline V lookup: CDR1 LNHDA, CDR2 SQIVND (reference sequence). The CDR3 covers 14 residues. This CDR3 is CASSRDTVTDTQYF. The CDR3 coding sequence is TGTGCCAGTAGCCGGGACACAGTCACAGATACGCAGTATTTT.

The rearrangement uses TRBV2 and TRBJ2-1; 11 bases align to TRBD2. V gave up 5 bases and J gave up 8 bases; unmatched junction bases: 5. This CDR3 has 14 amino acids. Per the germline V gene, CDR1 is SNHLY and CDR2 is FYNNEI. DNA for the CDR3: TGTGCCAGCAGTCCGGGACTAGCGGTTTATGAGCAGTTCTTC. The encoded protein is CASSPGLAVYEQFF.

The chain couples TRBV5-1 to TRBJ2-2; 8 nucleotides agree with TRBD2. With 4 bases clipped from V and 8 bases from J, the junction kept 10 bases outside the gene matches. The CDR3 is 15 residues long. Looked up from germline, CDR1 is SGHRS and CDR2 is YFSETQ. The CDR3 loop reads CASSPEAGVGGELFF. DNA of the CDR3: TGCGCCAGCAGCCCCGAAGCGGGAGTCGGTGGGGAGCTGTTTTTT.

The V and J genes are TRBV4-2 and TRBJ2-1, with D possibly TRBD2 on 6 matching bases. Germline V CDR1 and CDR2: LGHNA, YNFKEQ. The V and J ends lost 3 bases and 4 bases respectively, with 16 bases between them. This CDR3 region has 16 residues. The CDR3 region has the DNA TGTGCCAGCAGCCATTCAGGGACTGTTGAATACAATGAGCAGTTCTTC. Translation gives CASSHSGTVEYNEQFF.

The chain recombines TRBV29-1 with TRBJ2-3; tentatively, D is TRBD2 (6 bases). V gave up 7 bases and J gave up 2 bases, with 13 bases separating them. Germline CDR1 reads SQVTM; CDR2 reads ANQGSEA. This CDR3 spans 13 amino acids. CDR3 residues: CSDATRHTDTQYF. Here the CDR3 DNA reads TGCAGCGACGCGACTAGACACACAGATACGCAGTATTTT.

The chain joins TRBV4-1 to TRBJ2-1; D is uncertain. There are 16 residues in the CDR3. V was trimmed by 1 base and J by 0 bases, leaving 10 bases between them. Germline V gene lookup returns CDR1 MGHRA and CDR2 YSYEKL. The CDR3 DNA reads as TGCGCCAGCAGCCAAGTTCCCCCGAACTCCTACAATGAGCAGTTCTTC. Its protein product is CASSQVPPNSYNEQFF.

V gene TRBV15 combines with J gene TRBJ2-5, with D unclear. The CDR3 extends over 15 amino acids. Germline V gene lookup returns CDR1 LNHNV and CDR2 YYDKDF (reference sequence). Trimming took 0 bases from V and 5 from J, leaving 13 bases between them. DNA of the CDR3: TGTGCCACCAGCAGAGATAGGTGGGGTCCGGAGACCCAGTACTTC. Protein product: CATSRDRWGPETQYF.

In its sample, this clone was seen once. V gene TRBV5-1 combines with J gene TRBJ2-7; possibly TRBD1 or TRBD2 for D (5 bases each). This CDR3 spans 15 amino acids. CDR1 is SGHRS and CDR2 is YFSETQ in the germline V gene. V lost 0 bases and J lost 5, with 15 bases in between. In DNA, the CDR3 is TGCGCCAGCAGCTTGGCGCAGGGACCCCGCAACGAGCAGTACTTC. Translation: CASSLAQGPRNEQYF.

V gene TRBV11-3 combines with J gene TRBJ2-3, with a weak D call TRBD2 (5 bases). CDR1 SGHNT and CDR2 YENEEA come from the germline V gene. V lost 6 bases and J lost 2, with 12 bases in between. This CDR3 has 14 amino acids. CDR3 amino acids: CASSFGGSTDTQYF. In nucleotides, the CDR3 is TGTGCCAGCAGTTTTGGAGGATCCACAGATACGCAGTATTTT.

DNA for the CDR3: TGTGCCAGCAGTGACGGCCGGGCAGGGCACACTGAAGCTTTCTTT. This codes for CASSDGRAGHTEAFF. V is TRBV6-4 and J is TRBJ1-1; weak D call: TRBD1 (5 bases). This CDR3 spans 15 amino acids. The germline V gene has CDR1 MRHNA and CDR2 SNTAGT. V lost 2 bases and J lost 3, with 13 bases in between.

The rearrangement uses TRBV29-1 and TRBJ2-1; 10 bases match TRBD2. The CDR3 sequence is 13 residues long. CDR1 is SQVTM, CDR2 ANQGSEA, per germline. Trimming removed 6 bases from V and 4 bases from J; junction bases left unmatched: 3. For the CDR3, the DNA is TGCAGCGTGCGGACTAGCGGTTACAATGAGCAGTTCTTC. Protein product: CSVRTSGYNEQFF.

Worth noting for this clone: The conserved final phenylalanine or tryptophan is absent from the CDR3, which likely points to a read error. No DNA is shown, since the ends of the CDR3 on it are uncertain; the CDR3 is the one TCRdb lists. V usage is TRBV12-5 and J usage is TRBJ2-7; TRBD1 was called by the table and not checked on the DNA. 10 amino acids form the CDR3, both terminal residues included. Germline V gene sequence: CDR1 LGHNT, CDR2 FRNRAP. The CDR3 loop reads CASGLGDSVR.

This clone has just one count. The genes are TRBV30 and TRBJ1-6; 11 nucleotides align to TRBD1. The CDR3 extends over 14 amino acids. CDR1 GTSNPN and CDR2 SVGIG come from the germline V gene (reference sequence). The ends lost 3 bases at V and 10 bases at J; junction bases unmatched: 5. CDR3 nucleotides: TGTGCCTGGAGACCCGGGACAGGGGGATCACCCCTCCACTTT. Translated: CAWRPGTGGSPLHF. Supplemented by reference TRBV30 and TRBJ1-6, the full variable domain reads SQTIHQWPATLVQPVGSPLSLECTVEGTSNPNLYWYRQAAGRGLQLLFYSVGIGQISSEVPQNLSASRPQDRQFILSSKKLLLSDSGFYLCAWRPGTGGSPLHFGNGTRLTVT.

Only a few counts were recorded for this clone. The chain joins TRBV5-8 to TRBJ2-7; possibly TRBD2 for D (5 bases). CDR1 and CDR2 from the germline V gene are SGHTS and YDEGEE. The CDR3 length is 13 residues. The V gene lost 0 bases and the J gene lost 7 bases, with 11 bases spanning the gap. The CDR3 spells CASSLVPGGEQYF. CDR3 coding DNA: TGTGCCAGCAGCTTGGTTCCGGGCGGGGAGCAGTACTTC.